The next 18 T cell receptor beta chains were all read from a single sample in a study of cytomegalovirus exposure and HLA in healthy donors. PCR employed 60 Vbeta and 13 Jbeta primers. Clones were sequenced by immunoSEQ multiplex PCR, and TCRdb holds only the in-frame ones, with some missing. This table holds approximately 150,000 clones, approximately 71% found once. Input material: PBMCs. The receptor source for this set is a male donor in good health and CMV-seronegative.

CDR3 sequence (DNA): TGTGCCAGCAGTACAGGTTCCGAAAAACTGTTTTTT. It yields the protein CASSTGSEKLFF. This chain links TRBV28 with TRBJ1-4; TRBD1 might be the D (5 bases). The V end was cut by 5 bases, the J end by 8 bases, with 9 bases between. This CDR3 is built from 12 residues. The germline V gene has CDR1 MDHEN and CDR2 SYDVKM.

The rearrangement links TRBV5-1 to TRBJ2-7; 8 bases align to TRBD1. In germline, CDR1 is SGHRS, CDR2 YFSETQ. This CDR3 contains 15 residues. Trimming cost V 5 bases and J 6 bases; bases outside gene matches: 13. The CDR3 DNA reads as TGCGCCAGCAGATTTGTGACTGGACAGGGTCGCGAGCAGTACTTC. Protein sequence: CASRFVTGQGREQYF. The whole variable domain, filled in from reference TRBV5-1 and TRBJ2-7, reads KAGVTQTPRYLIKTRGQQVTLSCSPISGHRSVSWYQQTPGQGLQFLFEYFSETQRNKGNFPGRFSGRQFSNSRSEMNVSTLELGDSALYLCASRFVTGQGREQYFGPGTRLTVT.

The chain combines TRBV5-6 with TRBJ1-3; D is uncertain. Trimming left V 1 base short and J 2 bases short, with 7 bases between. The CDR3 is 14 amino acids. CDR1 is SGHDT, CDR2 YYEEEE, per germline. The DNA for the CDR3 is TGTGCCAGCAGCTTGTGGCAGGCTGGAAACACCATATATTTT. Translating it yields CASSLWQAGNTIYF.

The chain couples TRBV10-2 to TRBJ2-7; 7 positions match TRBD1. V was clipped by 5 bases and J by 5 bases; unmatched bases: 12. Per germline, CDR1 WSHSY and CDR2 SAAADI. The CDR3 is 15 residues long. The CDR3 DNA follows: TGCGCCAGCAGTTTGCGGCAGGGGGTGCGGAACGAGCAGTACTTC. This gives the protein CASSLRQGVRNEQYF.

J is TRBJ2-1 and V is TRBV4-1, with 9 bases that match TRBD1. The CDR3 runs to 15 residues. The ends lost 3 bases at V and 4 bases at J; junction bases unmatched: 4. CDR1 MGHRA and CDR2 YSYEKL come from the germline V gene. CDR3 loop: CASSQTGTGYNEQFF. DNA of the CDR3: TGCGCCAGCAGCCAGACCGGGACAGGGTACAATGAGCAGTTCTTC.

The rearrangement joins TRBV6-5 to TRBJ1-5; D unresolved. This CDR3 has 14 residues. CDR1 is MNHEY and CDR2 is SVGAGI in the germline V gene. Trimming removed 6 bases at V and 3 bases at J, with 12 bases between. The CDR3 region is CASSIGGHNQPQHF. The CDR3 region has the DNA TGTGCCAGCAGCATCGGAGGGCACAATCAGCCCCAGCATTTT.

The chain combines TRBV6-5 with TRBJ1-6; a weak D match, TRBD1 (5 bases). Trimming cost V 8 bases and J 10 bases, with 18 bases left between them. This CDR3 is built from 14 residues. Looked up from germline, CDR1 is MNHEY and CDR2 is SVGAGI. CDR3 DNA sequence: TGTGCCAGCGAAACGGCGGCAGGGCGGTCACCCCTCCACTTT. This encodes CASETAAGRSPLHF.

J is TRBJ2-7 and V is TRBV19; D may be TRBD2 (6 bases). CDR3 length: 16 residues. Germline V gene lookup returns CDR1 LNHDA and CDR2 SQIVND (reference sequence). Trimming stripped 3 bases from V and 3 bases from J, with 18 bases between. Here the CDR3 DNA reads TGTGCCAGTAGTATGGGGACGGTAAGGACTAACTACGAGCAGTACTTC. It yields the protein CASSMGTVRTNYEQYF.

The genes are TRBV6-5 and TRBJ2-3, with D hard to call. The CDR3 has 14 amino acids. Trimming pared 1 base from V and 0 bases from J, leaving 5 bases between. Looked up from germline, CDR1 is MNHEY and CDR2 is SVGAGI. The CDR3 region is CASSYLRSTDTQYF. For the CDR3, the DNA is TGTGCCAGCAGTTACTTGCGGAGCACAGATACGCAGTATTTT.

The rearrangement uses TRBV6-1 and TRBJ2-7, with a tentative D call TRBD1 (5 bases). Germline CDR1 MNHNS, CDR2 SASEGT. The CDR3 is made up of 11 amino acids. The V gene lost 6 bases and the J gene lost 2 bases, with 5 bases spanning the gap. CDR3 loop: CASRGPYEQYF. As DNA, the CDR3 is TGTGCCAGCAGGGGGCCCTACGAGCAGTACTTC.

The chain recombines TRBV27 with TRBJ2-3; D may be TRBD2 (6 bases). The germline V gene has CDR1 MNHEY and CDR2 SMNVEV (reference sequence). Deletions cut 6 bases from V and 2 bases from J, with 15 bases between. The CDR3 length is 15 residues. CDR3 sequence (DNA): TGTGCCAGCAGCCACCGGGGACTTAACACAGATACGCAGTATTTT. Its protein is CASSHRGLNTDTQYF.

CDR3 sequence reads: CASSAVPGHTYNEQFF. DNA of the CDR3: TGTGCCAGTAGTGCAGTACCGGGACATACCTACAATGAGCAGTTCTTC. V gene TRBV19 combines with J gene TRBJ2-1, with D perhaps matching TRBD1 (6 bases). The ends were cut back, 5 bases at V and 2 bases at J, with 16 bases in the middle. The CDR3 spans 16 residues. In germline, CDR1 is LNHDA, CDR2 SQIVND (reference sequence).

The genes are TRBV6-1 and TRBJ2-7, with 7 bases that match TRBD1. The CDR3 has 12 residues. Per the germline V gene, CDR1 is MNHNS and CDR2 is SASEGT. J was trimmed by 4 bases and V by 3 bases; bases with no gene match: 0. CDR3 sequence (DNA): TGTGCCAGCAGTGACAGGGGGTACGAGCAGTACTTC. The encoded protein is CASSDRGYEQYF.

J is TRBJ2-7 and V is TRBV29-1, with D possibly TRBD2 on 6 matching bases. V dropped 4 bases and J dropped 7 bases, with 20 bases sitting between them. Germline V gene sequence: CDR1 SQVTM, CDR2 ANQGSEA. This CDR3 has 14 residues. As DNA, the CDR3 is TGCAGCGTTGCCCGACTAGGGACGTACGAGGAGCAGTACTTC. Protein sequence: CSVARLGTYEEQYF.

V gene TRBV14 combines with J gene TRBJ2-2; D uncertain. The CDR3 runs 13 residues. Trimming stripped 3 bases from V and 4 bases from J, with 6 bases between. CDR1 and CDR2 (germline): SGHDN, FVKESK. In nucleotides, the CDR3 is TGTGCCAGCAGCCATCAGTTCACCGGGGAGCTGTTTTTT. Protein product: CASSHQFTGELFF. Combining the CDR3 with reference TRBV14 and TRBJ2-2 gives the whole variable domain EAGVTQFPSHSVIEKGQTVTLRCDPISGHDNLYWYRRVMGKEIKFLLHFVKESKQDESGMPNNRFLAERTGGTYSTLKVQPAELEDSGVYFCASSHQFTGELFFGEGSRLTVL.

The rearrangement joins TRBV7-9 to TRBJ2-2, with 9 bases matching TRBD1. V shed 5 bases, J shed 4 bases, and the junction held 8 bases outside the gene matches. CDR1 and CDR2 from the germline V gene are SEHNR and FQNEAQ (reference sequence). The CDR3 runs to 16 residues. CDR3 DNA sequence: TGTGCCAGCAGCCCCCGGACAGGGGCGGGCACCGGGGAGCTGTTTTTT. This translates into CASSPRTGAGTGELFF.

The J gene is TRBJ2-5, the V gene TRBV7-6, with D possibly being TRBD2 (7 bases). Trimming removed 6 bases at V and 5 bases at J, with 19 bases between. The CDR3 totals 15 residues. Germline values: CDR1 SGHVS, CDR2 FNYEAQ. The CDR3 protein is CASSRGRGTGETQYF. CDR3 DNA: TGTGCCAGCAGTCGGGGGCGGGGGACGGGGGAGACCCAGTACTTC.

The chain employs TRBV5-1 and TRBJ2-4, with 7 bases matching TRBD2. The CDR3 has 14 residues. In germline, CDR1 is SGHRS, CDR2 YFSETQ. Losses at the gene ends were 5 bases for V and 1 base for J; bases not matched to a gene: 3. The CDR3 is CASSSGRAKNIQYF. The CDR3 nucleotides read TGCGCCAGCAGTTCCGGGAGGGCCAAAAACATTCAGTACTTC.